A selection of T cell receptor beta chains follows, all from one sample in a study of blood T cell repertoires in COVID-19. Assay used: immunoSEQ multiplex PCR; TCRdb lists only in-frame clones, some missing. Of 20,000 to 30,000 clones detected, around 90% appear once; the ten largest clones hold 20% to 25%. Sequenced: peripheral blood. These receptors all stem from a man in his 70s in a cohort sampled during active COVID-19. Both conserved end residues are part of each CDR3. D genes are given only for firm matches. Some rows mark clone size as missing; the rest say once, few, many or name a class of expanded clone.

CAWSVGEGRAFF TGTGCCTGGAGTGTGGGGGAGGGTAGGGCTTTCTTT TRBV30 - - TRBJ1-1
CASSGPVTGELFF TGTGCCAGCAGTGGTCCCGTGACCGGGGAGCTGTTTTTT TRBV2 - - TRBJ2-2
CASSYLAGAEEQYF TGTGCCAGTAGTTATCTAGCGGGAGCGGAAGAGCAGTACTTC TRBV19 TRBD2 once TRBJ2-7
CASSKGGTSGSYEQYF TGTGCCAGTAGTAAAGGCGGGACTAGCGGCTCCTACGAGCAGTACTTC TRBV19 TRBD2 - TRBJ2-7
CASQFGGEAEAFF TGTGCCAGCCAATTCGGGGGGGAGGCTGAAGCTTTCTTT TRBV6-5 - - TRBJ1-1
CASSVGAGGNQETQYF TGTGCCAGCAGCGTAGGAGCGGGAGGGAACCAAGAGACCCAGTACTTC TRBV9 TRBD2 once TRBJ2-5
CASSAGLAGSNEQFF TGTGCCAGCAGTGCGGGACTAGCGGGAAGCAATGAGCAGTTCTTC TRBV6-4 TRBD2 - TRBJ2-1
CASSLAPGVSTEAFF TGTGCCAGCAGCTTAGCCCCAGGGGTTAGCACTGAAGCTTTCTTT TRBV7-2 - - TRBJ1-1
CASSRSRGTSNQPQHF TGTGCCAGTAGCCGGAGCAGGGGGACAAGCAATCAGCCCCAGCATTTT TRBV19 TRBD1 - TRBJ1-5
CASRNTGGISPLHF TGTGCCAGCAGGAATACAGGGGGCATCTCACCCCTCCACTTT TRBV3-1/TRBV3-2 TRBD1 few TRBJ1-6
CASSPTGEGTGELFF TGTGCCAGCTCACCTACAGGGGAAGGAACCGGGGAGCTGTTTTTT TRBV18 TRBD1 - TRBJ2-2
CAWSVLGTGVGEQFF TGTGCCTGGAGTGTACTTGGGACAGGGGTAGGTGAGCAGTTCTTC TRBV30 TRBD1 - TRBJ2-1
CASGVDRGSYEQFF TGTGCCTCCGGAGTGGACAGGGGGTCTTATGAGCAGTTCTTC TRBV30 TRBD1 - TRBJ2-1
CASGRTGNEQFF TGTGCCAGCGGTAGGACAGGCAATGAGCAGTTCTTC TRBV3-1/TRBV3-2 TRBD1 - TRBJ2-1
CSAPQDYEQYF TGCAGTGCTCCCCAGGACTACGAGCAGTACTTC TRBV20-1 - - TRBJ2-7
CASSSGGTGGHGYTF TGTGCCAGTAGCTCCGGGGGGACAGGGGGCCATGGCTACACCTTC TRBV19 TRBD1 - TRBJ1-2
CASTYRGNTEAFF TGTGCCAGCACCTACAGGGGGAACACTGAAGCTTTCTTT TRBV12-3/TRBV12-4 TRBD1 once TRBJ1-1
CASSLYDLGQEAFF TGTGCCAGCAGCTTATATGACCTGGGACAGGAAGCTTTCTTT TRBV7-8 TRBD1 once TRBJ1-1
CASMGGTGGNQPQHF TGTGCCAGTATGGGAGGGACAGGAGGCAATCAGCCCCAGCATTTT TRBV19 TRBD1 - TRBJ1-5
CASSKVSGENTGELFF TGTGCCAGCAGCAAAGTGTCGGGGGAGAACACCGGGGAGCTGTTTTTT TRBV21-1 - - TRBJ2-2
CAWSKGQGGYEQYF TGTGCCTGGAGTAAGGGACAGGGAGGGTACGAGCAGTACTTC TRBV30 TRBD1 - TRBJ2-7
CASSLSSYYEQYF TGCGCCAGCAGCTTGAGCTCCTACTACGAGCAGTACTTC TRBV5-1 - - TRBJ2-7
CASSQGQGSLYEQYF TGCGCCAGCAGCCAAGGTCAAGGGAGCCTTTACGAGCAGTACTTC TRBV4-1 - - TRBJ2-7
CASSYPSTGELFF TGTGCCAGCTCCTACCCGAGCACCGGGGAGCTGTTTTTT TRBV6-6 - - TRBJ2-2
CASSLAWAWTDTQYF TGTGCCAGCAGCCTAGCTTGGGCTTGGACAGATACGCAGTATTTT TRBV7-9 - - TRBJ2-3
CASSFAGQLLACEAFF TGTGCCAGCAGTTTCGCGGGACAGCTGTTAGCGTGTGAAGCTTTCTTT TRBV28 TRBD1 - TRBJ1-1
CASTPFRLPNTGELFF TGTGCCAGCACCCCTTTTAGACTACCGAACACCGGGGAGCTGTTTTTT TRBV11-2 - once TRBJ2-2
CASSFRTGELFF TGTGCCAGCAGCTTTAGAACCGGGGAGCTGTTTTTT TRBV7-9 - - TRBJ2-2
CASSLRQARGYTF TGCGCCAGCAGCCTCCGGCAGGCACGGGGCTACACCTTC TRBV5-1 - few TRBJ1-2